A selection of T cell receptor beta chains follows, all from one sample in a study of OX40 agonist ivuxolimab in advanced cancers. The data were produced by immunoSEQ multiplex PCR, yet TCRdb's version contains in-frame clones alone and is incomplete. Among 23,000 or so clones listed, roughly 81% were seen once. Sequencing was performed on CD4+ or CD8+ T cells sorted from blood, taken in a trial of the OX40 agonist ivuxolimab. The receptors here all came from an adult with an advanced solid tumor such as melanoma, head and neck, liver or kidney cancer. Both conserved end residues are part of each CDR3. D genes are given only for firm matches. Some rows have no size entry. The others give once, few or many, or a class for an expanded clone.

v_gene	len	abundance	d_gene	j_gene	CDR3aa	CDR3nt
TRBV28	13	-	-	TRBJ2-5	CASSDPLGNLQYF	TGTGCCAGCAGTGATCCTCTCGGGAATCTCCAGTACTTC
TRBV7-9	15	-	TRBD1	TRBJ1-4	CASSTRQGTNEKLFF	TGTGCCAGCAGCACCAGACAGGGCACTAATGAAAAACTGTTTTTT
TRBV5-6	13	-	-	TRBJ2-2	CASSLSITGELFF	TGTGCCAGCAGCTTGAGCATCACCGGGGAGCTGTTTTTT
TRBV30	12	-	-	TRBJ2-7	CAWSVLVGEQYF	TGTGCCTGGAGTGTACTTGTGGGGGAGCAGTACTTC
TRBV29-1	11	-	-	TRBJ2-7	CSVAVSYEQYF	TGCAGCGTCGCCGTTTCCTACGAGCAGTACTTC
TRBV5-6	12	-	-	TRBJ2-3	CASRGGPDTQYF	TGTGCCAGCAGGGGGGGGCCCGATACGCAGTATTTT
TRBV27	15	-	-	TRBJ1-4	CASSIVWADREKLFF	TGTGCCAGCAGTATTGTATGGGCCGACCGGGAAAAACTGTTTTTT
TRBV27	15	medium-sized	-	TRBJ2-5	CASSLSLGSKETQYF	TGTGCCAGCAGTTTATCCCTAGGTAGCAAAGAGACCCAGTACTTC
TRBV12-5	13	few	-	TRBJ1-2	CASGPQGSYGYTF	TGTGCTAGTGGCCCACAGGGAAGCTATGGCTACACCTTC
TRBV29-1	13	-	-	TRBJ2-3	CSVEPGDPDTQYF	TGCAGCGTTGAACCAGGGGACCCAGATACGCAGTATTTT
TRBV9	16	-	TRBD1	TRBJ1-2	CASSAGTAPTNYGYTF	TGTGCCAGCAGCGCTGGGACAGCCCCCACGAACTATGGCTACACCTTC
TRBV2	13	-	-	TRBJ2-7	CASSETASYEQYF	TGTGCCAGCAGTGAAACAGCATCCTACGAGCAGTACTTC
TRBV7-6	15	-	TRBD1	TRBJ2-3	CASSIGTADTDTQYF	TGTGCCAGCAGCATAGGGACAGCAGACACAGATACGCAGTATTTT
TRBV7-9	14	-	-	TRBJ2-3	CASSFGGGTDTQYF	TGTGCCAGCAGCTTTGGGGGTGGGACAGATACGCAGTATTTT
TRBV6-5	14	once	TRBD1	TRBJ2-7	CASSYTRTGREQYF	TGTGCCAGCAGTTACACCCGGACAGGGAGGGAGCAGTACTTC
TRBV29-1	17	-	TRBD1	TRBJ2-1	CSVEDQGQGALSNEQFF	TGCAGCGTTGAAGATCAGGGACAGGGGGCGCTTTCAAATGAGCAGTTCTTC
TRBV5-4	15	once	-	TRBJ1-1	CASSPQPGANTEAFF	TGTGCCAGCAGCCCCCAGCCAGGGGCGAACACTGAAGCTTTCTTT
TRBV14	18	few	-	TRBJ1-6	CASSQVDGPGTYNSPLHF	TGTGCCAGCAGCCAAGTCGATGGGCCGGGCACCTATAATTCACCCCTCCACTTT
TRBV4-1	13	-	-	TRBJ1-1	CASSQERNTEAFF	TGCGCCAGCAGCCAAGAAAGGAACACTGAAGCTTTCTTT
TRBV2	15	-	-	TRBJ1-5	CASSGRGYSNQPQHF	TGTGCCAGCAGTGGCAGGGGATATAGCAATCAGCCCCAGCATTTT
TRBV2	16	-	-	TRBJ1-4	CASSEPNFATNEKLFF	TGTGCCAGCAGTGAACCAAACTTCGCAACTAATGAAAAACTGTTTTTT
TRBV27	16	-	-	TRBJ1-3	CASSPPPTVSGNTIYF	TGTGCCAGCAGTCCCCCCCCGACAGTCTCTGGAAACACCATATATTTT
TRBV9	16	-	TRBD1	TRBJ1-4	CASGLDRDRTNEKLFF	TGTGCCAGCGGACTAGACAGGGACAGAACTAATGAAAAACTGTTTTTT
TRBV6-5	15	few	-	TRBJ2-3	CASSPQGFSTDTQYF	TGTGCCAGCAGTCCCCAGGGGTTTAGCACAGATACGCAGTATTTT
TRBV6-5	16	-	TRBD2	TRBJ2-3	CASSFKREWGTDTQYF	TGTGCCAGCAGTTTCAAGCGGGAGTGGGGCACAGATACGCAGTATTTT
TRBV10-1	11	-	-	TRBJ2-7	CASSGGYEQYF	TGCGCCAGCAGTGGGGGTTACGAGCAGTACTTC
TRBV30	13	-	-	TRBJ2-5	CAWSGGALETQYF	TGTGCCTGGAGTGGGGGCGCGTTAGAGACCCAGTACTTC
TRBV5-5	15	medium-sized	-	TRBJ1-2	CASSPLEQAVYGYTF	TGTGCCAGCAGCCCTCTCGAACAGGCCGTTTATGGCTACACCTTC
TRBV27	13	few	TRBD1	TRBJ2-3	CASSGTVEDTQYF	TGTGCCAGCAGTGGGACAGTGGAAGATACGCAGTATTTT
TRBV13	12	-	TRBD1	TRBJ1-1	CASSGGGTEAFF	TGTGCCAGCTCAGGGGGGGGCACTGAAGCTTTCTTT
TRBV6-5	15	once	TRBD1	TRBJ2-2	CASRGTGSNTGELFF	TGTGCCAGCAGGGGGACAGGGTCGAACACCGGGGAGCTGTTTTTT
TRBV19	13	medium-sized	-	TRBJ1-2	CASSIVADYGYTF	TGTGCCAGTAGTATAGTGGCGGACTATGGCTACACCTTC
TRBV2	15	-	-	TRBJ1-5	CASSEAGRSNQPQHF	TGTGCCAGCAGTGAAGCGGGGCGTAGCAATCAGCCCCAGCATTTT
TRBV30	13	-	-	TRBJ1-5	CAWSDGSNQPQHF	TGTGCCTGGAGTGACGGTAGCAATCAGCCCCAGCATTTT
TRBV6-5	16	-	-	TRBJ2-1	CASSYRTPSSYNEQFF	TGTGCCAGCAGTTACAGGACTCCTAGCTCCTACAATGAGCAGTTCTTC
TRBV13	13	-	-	TRBJ2-5	CASSPGNQETQYF	TGTGCCAGCAGCCCAGGGAACCAAGAGACCCAGTACTTC
TRBV9	17	-	-	TRBJ2-1	CASSVEAVSSPYNEQFF	TGTGCCAGCAGCGTAGAAGCGGTCAGCTCCCCCTACAATGAGCAGTTCTTC
TRBV29-1	14	-	-	TRBJ1-2	CSAGGGRGVYGYTF	TGCAGCGCTGGAGGCGGCAGAGGGGTCTATGGCTACACCTTC
TRBV19	16	-	TRBD1	TRBJ1-1	CASSIRTGTMNTEAFF	TGTGCCAGTAGTATCCGGACAGGAACTATGAACACTGAAGCTTTCTTT
TRBV30	16	-	-	TRBJ1-2	CAWVGLAEQANYGYTF	TGTGCCTGGGTTGGGCTCGCAGAGCAGGCTAACTATGGCTACACCTTC
TRBV29-1	14	-	TRBD1	TRBJ1-2	CSVNLGGTENGYTF	TGCAGCGTTAACCTAGGGGGCACGGAGAATGGCTACACCTTC
TRBV15	14	-	-	TRBJ1-2	CATSVGGEDYGYTF	TGTGCCACCAGCGTAGGAGGGGAGGACTATGGCTACACCTTC
TRBV30	13	medium-sized	-	TRBJ2-1	CASREGQYNEQFF	TGTGCCTCCCGAGAAGGTCAATACAATGAGCAGTTCTTC
TRBV5-1	17	-	-	TRBJ2-2	CASSFPRQDPNTGELFF	TGCGCCAGCAGCTTCCCCCGACAGGACCCGAACACCGGGGAGCTGTTTTTT
TRBV28	14	-	-	TRBJ2-4	CASSPSRGWNIQYF	TGTGCCAGCAGCCCGTCTAGGGGTTGGAACATTCAGTACTTC